Listed here is a single T cell receptor beta chain. The CDR3 is 13 amino acids. Germline values: CDR1 SGHTA, CDR2 FQGTGA. Losses at the gene ends were 4 bases for V and 4 bases for J; bases not matched to a gene: 3. Here immunoSEQ multiplex PCR was the method, and the copy in TCRdb shows in-frame clones only, minus some. The data contain 50,000 to 75,000 clones, around 95% of them seen just once; the ten biggest clones take up around 4.2%. This sample was included in a study of technical replicates of blood from a handful of donors. The chain carries TRBV7-3 and TRBJ2-5; 7 positions agree with TRBD2. This TCR derives from a human donor in good health. Some clones in this sample may be carry-over from other donors' samples. The sample taken for sequencing was PBMCs. DNA of the CDR3: TGTGCCAGCAGCTACAGCGGGGTAGAGACCCAGTACTTC. It is translated as CASSYSGVETQYF.